This is a list of T cell receptor beta chains from one sample in a study of CD8 T cells in Susac syndrome. TCRdb analysed the immunoSEQ multiplex PCR reads with MiXCR anew, one entry per CDR3 protein. Of more than 95,000 distinct CDR3 sequences listed, more than 90% are singletons. The specimen sequenced was CD4+ T cells from PBMCs. The receptor source for this set is a human donor in good health. Each CDR3 is given with its conserved first and last residue. The order of the fields is clone size, J gene, D gene, V gene, CDR3 DNA, CDR3 protein. D genes are given only for firm matches. Clone size appears in some rows only: once, few, many, or a class for an expanded clone.

>.|TRBJ1-1|.|TRBV7-9
TGTGCCAGCAGCTTAGAGGGGCGCACTGAAGCTTTCTTT
CASSLEGRTEAFF
>.|TRBJ1-5|.|TRBV20-1
TGCAGTGCTAGAGTTTCGGGGACATCGGGCAATCAGCCCCAGCATTTT
CSARVSGTSGNQPQHF
>.|TRBJ1-1|.|TRBV3-1
TGTGCCAGCAGCCAGGGGACGGACCCCACTGAAGCTTTCTTT
CASSQGTDPTEAFF
>.|TRBJ2-1|.|TRBV20-1
TGCAGTGCTAGAGAAACGGGACTCCGACTTCTCCACAATGAGCAGTTCTTC
CSARETGLRLLHNEQFF
>.|TRBJ2-5|TRBD2|TRBV2
TGTGCCAGCAGTGAAGAACTAGCGGATCAAGAGACCCAGTACTTC
CASSEELADQETQYF
>.|TRBJ2-7|TRBD1|TRBV6-6
TGTGCCAGCAGTGGCTATACAGGGGACGAGCAGTACTTC
CASSGYTGDEQYF
>.|TRBJ1-2|TRBD1|TRBV29-1
TGCAGCGTGCCTCTTATGACAGGGTATTCTGGCTACACCTTC
CSVPLMTGYSGYTF
>.|TRBJ2-2|.|TRBV2
TGTGCCAGCAGGGCCAGCCCGAACACCGGGGAGCTGTTTTTT
CASRASPNTGELFF
>once|TRBJ2-7|TRBD1|TRBV19
TGTGCCAGTAGTCCAGGACAGGGGCACTACGAGCAGTACTTC
CASSPGQGHYEQYF
>.|TRBJ1-1|.|TRBV3-1
TGTGCCAGCAGCCAAGGGCGTGGCAACACTGAAGCTTTCTTT
CASSQGRGNTEAFF
>.|TRBJ1-3|.|TRBV7-9
TGTGCCAGCAAGTTAGGGACTCATGGAGGGAACACCATATATTTT
CASKLGTHGGNTIYF
>.|TRBJ2-7|.|TRBV6-6
TGTGCCAGCAGCAAACCGGGGTCTCCCGGTTACGAGCAGTACTTC
CASSKPGSPGYEQYF
>.|TRBJ1-5|.|TRBV5-1
TGCGCCAGCAGCTTGGAGGCCTACTCGGGCAATCAGCCCCAGCATTTT
CASSLEAYSGNQPQHF
>once|TRBJ2-3|TRBD2|TRBV15
TGTGCCACCAGCAGATCTACCGGGACTAGCGGGAGAGATACGCAGTATTTT
CATSRSTGTSGRDTQYF
>.|TRBJ2-1|TRBD2|TRBV2
TGTGCCAGCAGTCCTTCTAGCGGGAGGGCCTTCAATGAGCAGTTCTTC
CASSPSSGRAFNEQFF
>once|TRBJ2-7|.|TRBV19
TGTGCCAGTAGTATCTTCGCCGGGACAAGCGTAACAACCTACGAGCAGTACTTC
CASSIFAGTSVTTYEQYF
>.|TRBJ1-5|.|TRBV19
TGTGCCAGTAGTGTGCTCCGACTTTCGGATCAGCCCCAGCATTTT
CASSVLRLSDQPQHF
>once|TRBJ1-5|.|TRBV6-5
TGTGCCAGCAGTTACCAGCCCCAGCATTTT
CASSYQPQHF
>.|TRBJ2-5|TRBD2|TRBV11-2
TGTGCCAGCTCGAGGGGACTAGCGGGGGAGACCCAGTACTTC
CASSRGLAGETQYF
>.|TRBJ1-2|.|TRBV30
TGTGCCTGGGCTGGGCGGTCCACTAACTATGGCTACACCTTC
CAWAGRSTNYGYTF
>.|TRBJ2-1|.|TRBV7-2
TGTGCCAGCAGCGCCCCGCCTTTGGGGGAGGAGCAGTTCTTC
CASSAPPLGEEQFF
>.|TRBJ1-1|.|TRBV20-1
TGCAGTGCTAGAGATAGGAGGACAGAAGCTTTCTTT
CSARDRRTEAFF
>.|TRBJ2-4|.|TRBV10-3
TGTGCCATCAGTGAGACGGGGCGCGGGAGAGGGGGAGCCATTCAGTACTTC
CAISETGRGRGGAIQYF
>.|TRBJ1-2|.|TRBV5-1
TGCGCCAGCAGCTTGGAGGCGGGGAAAAGCGGCTACACCTTC
CASSLEAGKSGYTF
>.|TRBJ2-1|TRBD2|TRBV24-1
TGTGCCACCAGTGGTTCAAGCGGGAGAATCGATGAGCAGTTCTTC
CATSGSSGRIDEQFF
>.|TRBJ2-1|TRBD2|TRBV29-1
TGCAGCGTCCGACTAGCGGGAGAATACAATGAGCAGTTCTTC
CSVRLAGEYNEQFF
>.|TRBJ1-4|TRBD1|TRBV7-6
TGTGCCAGCAGCTTAAAGGGACAGATGAATGAAAAACTGTTTTTT
CASSLKGQMNEKLFF
>.|TRBJ1-1|.|TRBV5-1
TGCGCCAGCAGCCCGGGGTTGGACACTGAAGCTTTCTTT
CASSPGLDTEAFF
>.|TRBJ1-2|.|TRBV7-9
TGTGCCAGCAGCTCGACACGGGGCCCCAACTATGGCTACACCTTC
CASSSTRGPNYGYTF
>.|TRBJ1-1|.|TRBV7-8
TGTGCCAGCAGCTTAGTTCGGATTGGGACTGAAGCTTTCTTT
CASSLVRIGTEAFF
>.|TRBJ2-1|TRBD1|TRBV18
TGTGCCAGCTCACCTAGGGACAGCCCAGGGGAGCAGTTCTTC
CASSPRDSPGEQFF
>.|TRBJ2-7|.|TRBV30
TGTGCCTGGAGTAAGACTAGCGAGCAGTACTTC
CAWSKTSEQYF
>.|TRBJ2-1|TRBD2|TRBV6-2/TRBV6-3
TGTGCCAGCAGTCCGGGACTAGCGGGAACTGATGAGCAGTTCTTC
CASSPGLAGTDEQFF
>.|TRBJ1-2|.|TRBV29-1
TGCAGCGTCTCCTTCCGCTATGGCTACACCTTC
CSVSFRYGYTF
>.|TRBJ2-1|TRBD2|TRBV5-1
TGCGCCAGCAGCCCCCGGACTAGCGGGAGTTACAATGAGCAGTTCTTC
CASSPRTSGSYNEQFF
>.|TRBJ1-1|.|TRBV7-6
TGTGCCAGCAGCTCGGCCCAGCGGTCGGCTGAAGCTTTCTTT
CASSSAQRSAEAFF
>.|TRBJ1-1|.|TRBV29-1
TGCAGCGTCAATTACGGGACGGCTGGAGGCACTGAAGCTTTCTTT
CSVNYGTAGGTEAFF
>.|TRBJ1-1|.|TRBV12-3/TRBV12-4
TGTGCCAGCAGTTTATTGCAGGGTTTGATCACTGAAGCTTTCTTT
CASSLLQGLITEAFF
>.|TRBJ2-7|.|TRBV12-3/TRBV12-4
TGTGCCAGCAGTTTTGGGGTTTCGGCCGAGCAGTACTTC
CASSFGVSAEQYF
>.|TRBJ2-5|.|TRBV29-1
TGCAGCGTTGAAGTGGGTAGGGAGACCCAGTACTTC
CSVEVGRETQYF
>.|TRBJ2-1|.|TRBV7-2
TGTGCCAGCAGCCTCCAACCCGGGGGTGAGCAGTTCTTC
CASSLQPGGEQFF
>.|TRBJ1-4|.|TRBV3-1
TGTGCCAGCAGCCAAGATTCTGGCCGAAAACTGTTTTTT
CASSQDSGRKLFF
>.|TRBJ1-1|TRBD1|TRBV5-4
TGTGCCAGCAGCTTCCCAGACAGGGTGACTGAAGCTTTCTTT
CASSFPDRVTEAFF
>.|TRBJ2-1|TRBD2|TRBV7-2
TGTGCCAGCAGCGACGACCGGACTAGCGGGTCCTACAATGAGCAGTTCTTC
CASSDDRTSGSYNEQFF
>.|TRBJ2-2|.|TRBV19
TGTGCCAGTAGTATCCTATCGGTGCAGAACACCGGGGAGCTGTTTTTT
CASSILSVQNTGELFF
>.|TRBJ2-7|TRBD2|TRBV4-1
TGCGCCAGCAGCCAAACACTAGCGGGGGCCACCTACGAGCAGTACTTC
CASSQTLAGATYEQYF
>.|TRBJ2-7|.|TRBV29-1
TGCAGCGTTGAAGATAGGGACGAGCAGTACTTC
CSVEDRDEQYF
>.|TRBJ2-1|TRBD1|TRBV5-1
TGCGCCAGCAGCCCGATTACAGGGGCGGTAGGCAATGAGCAGTTCTTC
CASSPITGAVGNEQFF
>.|TRBJ1-5|TRBD1|TRBV5-1
TGCGCCAGCGCACAGGGGGCCAATCAGCCCCAGCATTTT
CASAQGANQPQHF
>.|TRBJ1-2|TRBD1|TRBV2
TGTGCCAGCAGAACCACAGGGGATGATGGCTACACCTTC
CASRTTGDDGYTF
>.|TRBJ1-1|.|TRBV29-1
TGCAGCGTTCGAAGGGGAGGGGAAGCTTTCTTT
CSVRRGGEAFF
>.|TRBJ2-2|TRBD2|TRBV4-1
TGCGCCAGCAGCCCCGGACTAGTCTTCGCCACCGGGGAGCTGTTTTTT
CASSPGLVFATGELFF
>.|TRBJ2-1|TRBD2|TRBV7-2
TGTGCCAGCAGTCCCCATCGGGGAGGGGACAATGAGCAGTTCTTC
CASSPHRGGDNEQFF
>.|TRBJ2-7|TRBD1|TRBV25-1
TGTGCCAGCAGTGAGCCGGGACAGGGGGCTTGGGAGCAGTACTTC
CASSEPGQGAWEQYF
>.|TRBJ2-2|.|TRBV10-3
TGTGCCATCAGTGAGTCGAAGGGAACCGGGGAGCTGTTTTTT
CAISESKGTGELFF